This T cell receptor beta chain was retrieved from a study of T cell repertoires in cytomegalovirus infection. On the study more broadly: The study used recently identified HLA-C-restricted and well-studied HLA-B-restricted CMV epitopes.

Study-wide findings and caveats: In two of eight donors, the top clonotype was HLA-C-restricted CMV-specific.

Trimming removed 0 bases from V and 6 bases from J, with 11 bases in between. Germline V lookup: CDR1 KGHSH, CDR2 LQKENI. The CDR3 extends over 14 amino acids. On this clonotype: What it binds is not known.

TCRdb recomputed calls from the reads with MiXCR, one row per CDR3 protein. Among more than 250,000 distinct CDR3 sequences listed, just under 25% were seen once. This clonotype was obtained from a human donor in good health (CMV status not recorded). Some clones in this sample may be carry-over from other donors' samples. The V and J genes are TRBV18 and TRBJ1-1, with D possibly being TRBD1 (5 bases). Sequences were derived from cultured PBMCs, sampled from culture after CMV antigen stimulation. The CDR3 DNA reads TGTGCCAGCTCACCACCGGCCGGGGACCCTGAAGCTTTCTTT. Protein sequence: CASSPPAGDPEAFF.